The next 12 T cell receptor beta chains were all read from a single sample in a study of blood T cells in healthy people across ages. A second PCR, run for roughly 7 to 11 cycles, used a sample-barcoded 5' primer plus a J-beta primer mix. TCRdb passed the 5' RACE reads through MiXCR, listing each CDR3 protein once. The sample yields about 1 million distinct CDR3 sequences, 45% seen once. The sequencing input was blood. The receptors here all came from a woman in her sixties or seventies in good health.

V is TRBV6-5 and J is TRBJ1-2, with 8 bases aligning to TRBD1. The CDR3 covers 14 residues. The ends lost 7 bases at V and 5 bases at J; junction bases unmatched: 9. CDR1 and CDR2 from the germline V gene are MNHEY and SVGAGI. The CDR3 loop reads CASTLGQGIYGYTF. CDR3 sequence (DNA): TGTGCCAGCACCCTAGGACAGGGAATTTATGGCTACACCTTC.

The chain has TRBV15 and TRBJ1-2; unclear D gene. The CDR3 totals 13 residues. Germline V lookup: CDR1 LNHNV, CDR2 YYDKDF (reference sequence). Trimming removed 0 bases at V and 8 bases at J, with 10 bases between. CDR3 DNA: TGTGCCACCAGCAGAGATCATGTGTTCGGCTACACCTTC. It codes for CATSRDHVFGYTF.

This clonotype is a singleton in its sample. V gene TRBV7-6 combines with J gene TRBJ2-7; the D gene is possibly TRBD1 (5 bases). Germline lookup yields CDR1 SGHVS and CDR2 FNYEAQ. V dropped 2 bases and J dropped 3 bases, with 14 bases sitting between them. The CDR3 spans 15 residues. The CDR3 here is CASSLNSGLLYEQYF. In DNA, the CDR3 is TGTGCCAGCAGCTTAAATTCAGGGCTACTCTACGAGCAGTACTTC.

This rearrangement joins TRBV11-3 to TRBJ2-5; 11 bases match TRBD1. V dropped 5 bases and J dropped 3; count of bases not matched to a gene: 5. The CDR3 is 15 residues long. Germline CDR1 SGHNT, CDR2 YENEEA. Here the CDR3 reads CASSKGTGGEETQYF. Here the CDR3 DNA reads TGTGCCAGCAGCAAAGGGACAGGGGGGGAAGAGACCCAGTACTTC.

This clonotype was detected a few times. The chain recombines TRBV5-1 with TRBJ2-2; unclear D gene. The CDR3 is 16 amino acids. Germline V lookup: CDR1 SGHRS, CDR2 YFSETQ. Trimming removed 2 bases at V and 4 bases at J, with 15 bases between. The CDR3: CASSFGRVESTGELFF. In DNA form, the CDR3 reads TGCGCCAGCAGCTTCGGTAGAGTGGAGTCCACCGGGGAGCTGTTTTTT.

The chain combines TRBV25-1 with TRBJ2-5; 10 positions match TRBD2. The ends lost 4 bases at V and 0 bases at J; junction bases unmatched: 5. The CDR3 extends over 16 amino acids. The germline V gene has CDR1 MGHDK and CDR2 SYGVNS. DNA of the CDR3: TGTGCCAGCAGTGGGGGACTAGCGAGAAACCAAGAGACCCAGTACTTC. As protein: CASSGGLARNQETQYF. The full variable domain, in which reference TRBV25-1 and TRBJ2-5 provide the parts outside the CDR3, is EADIYQTPRYLVIGTGKKITLECSQTMGHDKMYWYQQDPGMELHLIHYSYGVNSTEKGDLSSESTVSRIRTEHFPLTLESARPSHTSQYLCASSGGLARNQETQYFGPGTRLLVL.

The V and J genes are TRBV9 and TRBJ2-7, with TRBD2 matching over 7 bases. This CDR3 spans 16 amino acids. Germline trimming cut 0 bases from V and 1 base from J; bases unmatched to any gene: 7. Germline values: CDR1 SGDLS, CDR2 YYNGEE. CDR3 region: CASSVAGTTDSYEQYF. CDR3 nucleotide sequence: TGTGCCAGCAGCGTAGCCGGGACTACCGATTCCTACGAGCAGTACTTC.

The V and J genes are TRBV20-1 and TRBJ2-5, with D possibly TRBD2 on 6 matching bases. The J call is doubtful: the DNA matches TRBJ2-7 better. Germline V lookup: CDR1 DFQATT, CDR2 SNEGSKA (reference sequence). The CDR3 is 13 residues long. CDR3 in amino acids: CSVRRQGGDEQYF. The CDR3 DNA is TGCAGTGTCAGGAGGCAGGGAGGCGACGAGCAGTACTTC.

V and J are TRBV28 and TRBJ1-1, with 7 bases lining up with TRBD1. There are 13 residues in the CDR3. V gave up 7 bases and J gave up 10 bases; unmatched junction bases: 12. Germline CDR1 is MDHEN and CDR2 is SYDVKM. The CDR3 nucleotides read TGTGCCAGCACACACCGTAACAGGGGAGCAGCTTTCTTT. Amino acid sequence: CASTHRNRGAAFF.

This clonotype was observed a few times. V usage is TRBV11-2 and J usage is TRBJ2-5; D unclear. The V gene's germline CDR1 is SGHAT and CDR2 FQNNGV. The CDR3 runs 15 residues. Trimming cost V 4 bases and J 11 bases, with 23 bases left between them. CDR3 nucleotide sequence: TGTGCCAGCAGCTCACCCCGCAGGCATCCTTTTGGGCAGTACTTC. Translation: CASSSPRRHPFGQYF.

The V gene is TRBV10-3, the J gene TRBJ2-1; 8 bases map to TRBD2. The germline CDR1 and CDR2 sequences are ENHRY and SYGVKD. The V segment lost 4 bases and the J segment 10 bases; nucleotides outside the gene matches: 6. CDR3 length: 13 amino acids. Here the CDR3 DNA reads TGTGCCATCAGTGGGCTAGCGGGCGTAGAGCAGTTCTTC. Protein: CAISGLAGVEQFF.

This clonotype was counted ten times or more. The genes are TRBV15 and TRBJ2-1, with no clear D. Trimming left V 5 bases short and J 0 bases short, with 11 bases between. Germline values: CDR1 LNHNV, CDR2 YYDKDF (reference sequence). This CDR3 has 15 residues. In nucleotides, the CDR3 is TGTGCCACCAGCCACGACACGAACTCCTACAATGAGCAGTTCTTC. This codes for CATSHDTNSYNEQFF.